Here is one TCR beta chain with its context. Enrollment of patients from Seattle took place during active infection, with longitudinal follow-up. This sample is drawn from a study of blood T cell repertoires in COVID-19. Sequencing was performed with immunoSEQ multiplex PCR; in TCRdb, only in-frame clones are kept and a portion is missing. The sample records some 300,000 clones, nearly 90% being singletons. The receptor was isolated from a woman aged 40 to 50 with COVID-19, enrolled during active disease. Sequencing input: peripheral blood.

The CDR3 loop is CASSKFPDTQYF. As DNA, the CDR3 is TGTGCCAGCAGCAAATTCCCAGATACGCAGTATTTT. The chain carries TRBV27 and TRBJ2-3; D is undetermined. The germline CDR1 and CDR2 sequences are MNHEY and SMNVEV (reference sequence). Trimming took 6 bases from V and 4 from J, leaving 8 bases between them. The CDR3 contains 12 residues.